The 25 T cell receptor beta chains below all came from one sample that was sequenced in a study of control samples from healthy donors and cancer patients. The protocol was immunoSEQ multiplex PCR, while the TCRdb copy is restricted to in-frame clones and leaves out a portion. The sample holds approximately 130,000 clones, around 86% seen once. The sequencing input was blood. These receptors originate from a man between 35 and 55 years old in good health.

This rearrangement joins TRBV9 to TRBJ2-1; the match to TRBD1 covers 9 bases. The CDR3 runs 16 residues. V dropped 6 bases and J dropped 0; count of bases not matched to a gene: 7. Germline V CDR1 and CDR2: SGDLS, YYNGEE. CDR3 coding DNA: TGTGCCAGCACCCGACAGGGGGGCCCCTCCTACAATGAGCAGTTCTTC. Its translation is CASTRQGGPSYNEQFF.

This clone was picked up one time. This sequence joins TRBV7-2 and TRBJ1-3, with D unclear. V lost 1 base and J 2 bases, leaving 9 bases between the germline ends. The CDR3 is made up of 15 amino acids. The germline V gene has CDR1 SGHTA and CDR2 FQGNSA. DNA of the CDR3: TGTGCCAGCAGCTTAGTGCGTACACCTGGAAACACCATATATTTT. Protein sequence: CASSLVRTPGNTIYF.

The rearrangement links TRBV7-2 to TRBJ2-5; 9 bases agree with TRBD2. The CDR3 is 16 residues long. V lost 1 base to trimming and J lost 3 bases; unmatched junction nucleotides: 6. Germline V CDR1 and CDR2: SGHTA, FQGNSA. As DNA, the CDR3 is TGTGCCAGCAGCTTAGTGGCGGGGGGGGAAGAAGAGACCCAGTACTTC. Residues: CASSLVAGGEEETQYF. Full variable domain (remainder filled in from reference TRBV7-2 and TRBJ2-5): GAGVSQSPSNKVTEKGKDVELRCDPISGHTALYWYRQSLGQGLEFLIYFQGNSAPDKSGLPSDRFSAERTGGSVSTLTIQRTQQEDSAVYLCASSLVAGGEEETQYFGPGTRLLVL.

This rearrangement joins TRBV29-1 to TRBJ1-4; D is possibly TRBD1 (5 bases). The length of the CDR3 is 14 residues. V shed 4 bases and J shed 8 bases, with 17 bases lying between them. Germline loops: CDR1 SQVTM, CDR2 ANQGSEA. The CDR3 reads CSVVSGVRGEKLFF. The CDR3 DNA is TGCAGCGTTGTATCGGGGGTGCGTGGGGAAAAACTGTTTTTT.

This rearrangement joins TRBV7-6 to TRBJ2-2, with a possible D match to TRBD2 (7 bases). Between the trimmed V and J ends, which lost 0 bases and 5 bases, there was a span of 13 bases. Per the germline V gene, CDR1 is SGHVS and CDR2 is FNYEAQ. The CDR3 has 16 residues. The CDR3 DNA reads as TGTGCCAGCAGCTTAGCGCCGAGGGGGGGGACCGGGGAGCTGTTTTTT. Translation: CASSLAPRGGTGELFF.

The CDR3 protein is CASSYGRGYTF. The CDR3 DNA sequence: TGTGCCAGCAGTTACGGCAGGGGCTACACCTTC. The chain recombines TRBV6-5 with TRBJ1-2; D gene uncertain. The germline V gene has CDR1 MNHEY and CDR2 SVGAGI. V was cut by 2 bases and J by 8 bases, with 6 bases left in between. The CDR3 totals 11 residues.

This clone was seen a few times. This rearrangement joins TRBV7-9 to TRBJ2-5; TRBD2 matches 8 bases. CDR1 and CDR2 (germline): SEHNR, FQNEAQ (reference sequence). CDR3 length: 14 residues. J was trimmed by 4 bases and V by 3 bases; bases with no gene match: 4. The chain's CDR3 is CASSLGLGRETQYF. CDR3 DNA: TGTGCCAGCAGCTTGGGACTAGGGAGAGAGACCCAGTACTTC.

The CDR3 loop reads CASSNTRGYEQYF. CDR3 nucleotide sequence: TGTGCCAGCAGCAACACTCGCGGCTACGAGCAGTACTTC. J is TRBJ2-7 and V is TRBV7-3; no clear D gene. Per germline, CDR1 SGHTA and CDR2 FQGTGA. The ends were cut back, 5 bases at V and 3 bases at J, with 11 bases in the middle. The CDR3 is 13 residues long.

This sequence joins TRBV19 and TRBJ2-1, with D perhaps assigned TRBD1 or TRBD2 (5 bases each). CDR3 length: 15 amino acids. The V gene lost 3 bases and the J gene lost 5 bases, with 14 bases spanning the gap. Germline V gene data show CDR1 as LNHDA and CDR2 as SQIVND (reference sequence). The CDR3 protein is CASSMGRGVDNEQFF. CDR3 in DNA: TGTGCCAGTAGTATGGGCCGAGGGGTAGACAATGAGCAGTTCTTC.

This chain joins TRBV5-1 and TRBJ2-2; D is perhaps TRBD1 (6 bases). CDR3 length equals 16 residues. Germline values: CDR1 SGHRS, CDR2 YFSETQ. V was cut by 0 bases and J by 1 base, with 10 bases left in between. This chain's CDR3 is CASSLARTENTGELFF. In DNA form, the CDR3 reads TGCGCCAGCAGCTTGGCGCGGACAGAGAACACCGGGGAGCTGTTTTTT.

The chain has TRBV2 and TRBJ1-3; 8 bases are shared with TRBD1. The V segment lost 5 bases and the J segment 0 bases; nucleotides outside the gene matches: 6. This CDR3 has 16 residues. Germline CDR1 reads SNHLY; CDR2 reads FYNNEI. The CDR3 bases are TGTGCCAGCAGTCGACGGACAGGGAACTCTGGAAACACCATATATTTT. Protein sequence: CASSRRTGNSGNTIYF.

J is TRBJ2-1 and V is TRBV29-1; the D gene could be TRBD1 or TRBD2 (5 bases each). Germline values: CDR1 SQVTM, CDR2 ANQGSEA. CDR3 length: 10 residues. With 4 bases removed from V and 9 bases from J, the gap between germline ends came to 7 bases. CDR3 amino acids: CSVGGGEQFF. The CDR3 region has the DNA TGCAGCGTTGGTGGGGGTGAGCAGTTCTTC.

The V and J genes are TRBV6-2 or TRBV6-3 and TRBJ1-5, with D perhaps matching TRBD1 (5 bases). V lost 2 bases and J 1 base, leaving 15 bases between the germline ends. The germline V gene encodes CDR1 MNHEY and CDR2 SVGEGT. This CDR3 has 17 residues. CDR3 sequence (DNA): TGTGCCAGCAGTTACGGGGGACCACCCCTGAGCAATCAGCCCCAGCATTTT. Amino acid sequence: CASSYGGPPLSNQPQHF.

The V call is TRBV14, the J call TRBJ2-7, with D possibly matching TRBD2 (7 bases). V was cut by 2 bases and J by 3 bases, with 17 bases left in between. The CDR3 contains 16 residues. The germline V gene has CDR1 SGHDN and CDR2 FVKESK. CDR3 in DNA: TGTGCCAGCAGCCAAAATAAGGGGGGGCCGTACTACGAGCAGTACTTC. Translating it yields CASSQNKGGPYYEQYF.

V is TRBV7-6 and J is TRBJ2-1; 9 nucleotides match TRBD2. The germline gives CDR1 SGHVS, CDR2 FNYEAQ. Unmatched junction bases numbered 17, after V lost 3 bases and J lost 2 bases. The CDR3 is 20 residues long. CDR3 sequence (DNA): TGTGCCAGCAGCTTTTCTAGCGGGGTCCATACAAATCCAACCTACAATGAGCAGTTCTTC. Its protein is CASSFSSGVHTNPTYNEQFF.

The chain is built from TRBV7-3 and TRBJ2-3, with D maybe TRBD2 (6 bases). Trimming removed 5 bases at V and 4 bases at J, with 13 bases between. The CDR3 is made up of 14 amino acids. Germline loops: CDR1 SGHTA, CDR2 FQGTGA. CDR3 nucleotides: TGTGCCAGCAGCCCCCGGGGGACGGCAGATACGCAGTATTTT. Its translation: CASSPRGTADTQYF. The full variable domain, with the rest looked up from reference TRBV7-3 and TRBJ2-3, is GAGVSQTPSNKVTEKGKYVELRCDPISGHTALYWYRQSLGQGPEFLIYFQGTGAADDSGLPNDRFFAVRPEGSVSTLKIQRTERGDSAVYLCASSPRGTADTQYFGPGTRLTVL.

The gene calls are TRBV5-8 and TRBJ1-1; unclear D gene. Germline values: CDR1 SGHTS, CDR2 YDEGEE. This CDR3 has 12 residues. Trimming stripped 0 bases from V and 8 bases from J, with 8 bases between. The CDR3 coding sequence is TGTGCCAGCAGCTTGGTATATGTGGAAGCTTTCTTT. Protein: CASSLVYVEAFF.

The genes are TRBV24-1 and TRBJ2-5; TRBD1 agrees at 8 bases. J lost 4 bases, V lost 2 bases, and 11 bases had no gene match. The CDR3 contains 17 residues. Germline values: CDR1 KGHDR, CDR2 SFDVKD. This CDR3 reads CATSDSGGREWRETQYF. The CDR3 bases are TGTGCCACCAGTGATTCAGGGGGCAGGGAGTGGAGAGAGACCCAGTACTTC.

This chain connects TRBV15 to TRBJ2-1; 8 positions agree with TRBD1. Losses at the gene ends were 5 bases for V and 7 bases for J; bases not matched to a gene: 7. The CDR3 runs to 14 residues. The germline gives CDR1 LNHNV, CDR2 YYDKDF (reference sequence). The CDR3 DNA reads as TGTGCCACCAGCCGGACAGGGTATGGTAATGAGCAGTTCTTC. Its translation: CATSRTGYGNEQFF.

The rearrangement uses TRBV2 and TRBJ2-5; 10 positions agree with TRBD1. The CDR3 loop spans 15 amino acids. Germline values: CDR1 SNHLY, CDR2 FYNNEI. V was clipped by 6 bases and J by 5 bases; unmatched bases: 9. CDR3: CASRGGQGVLETQYF. As DNA, the CDR3 is TGTGCCAGCAGGGGTGGACAGGGGGTTCTGGAGACCCAGTACTTC.

This sequence joins TRBV21-1 and TRBJ1-1; the DNA was not compared with TRBD1, the D call given in the table. TRBV21-1 has pseudogene status. The length of the CDR3 is 18 residues. In nucleotides, the CDR3 is TGTGCCAGCAGCTCGCCACCGGGACAGGGAAAAAAAAACACTGAAGCTTTCTTT. It translates to CASSSPPGQGKKNTEAFF.

The chain employs TRBV12-3 or TRBV12-4 and TRBJ1-1; 7 bases match TRBD1. Unmatched junction bases numbered 1, after V lost 2 bases and J lost 4 bases. The CDR3 is 13 residues long. The chain's CDR3 is CASSLSGGTEAFF. For the CDR3, the DNA is TGTGCCAGCAGTTTATCAGGGGGCACTGAAGCTTTCTTT.

This chain connects TRBV11-3 to TRBJ2-5; 8 nucleotides align to TRBD2. CDR3 size: 14 residues. J was trimmed by 0 bases and V by 4 bases; bases with no gene match: 1. Germline CDR1 reads SGHNT; CDR2 reads YENEEA. CDR3 residues: CASSSGGNQETQYF. The DNA of the CDR3 is TGTGCCAGCAGCTCGGGGGGGAACCAAGAGACCCAGTACTTC.

V usage is TRBV9 and J usage is TRBJ1-2; TRBD1 aligns across 8 bases. Germline loops: CDR1 SGDLS, CDR2 YYNGEE. The CDR3 contains 13 residues. Losses at the gene ends were 7 bases for V and 0 bases for J; bases not matched to a gene: 2. The CDR3 DNA is TGTGCCAGCTCACAGGGGGCTAACTATGGCTACACCTTC. Amino acids: CASSQGANYGYTF.

This chain uses TRBV14 with TRBJ2-1; D could derive from TRBD1 or TRBD2 (6 bases each). The germline CDR1 and CDR2 sequences are SGHDN and FVKESK. V lost 0 bases and J 16 bases, leaving 16 bases between the germline ends. This CDR3 spans 13 amino acids. CDR3 loop: CASSQDHLQGGFF. In nucleotides, the CDR3 is TGTGCCAGCAGCCAAGATCACCTACAGGGAGGATTCTTC.